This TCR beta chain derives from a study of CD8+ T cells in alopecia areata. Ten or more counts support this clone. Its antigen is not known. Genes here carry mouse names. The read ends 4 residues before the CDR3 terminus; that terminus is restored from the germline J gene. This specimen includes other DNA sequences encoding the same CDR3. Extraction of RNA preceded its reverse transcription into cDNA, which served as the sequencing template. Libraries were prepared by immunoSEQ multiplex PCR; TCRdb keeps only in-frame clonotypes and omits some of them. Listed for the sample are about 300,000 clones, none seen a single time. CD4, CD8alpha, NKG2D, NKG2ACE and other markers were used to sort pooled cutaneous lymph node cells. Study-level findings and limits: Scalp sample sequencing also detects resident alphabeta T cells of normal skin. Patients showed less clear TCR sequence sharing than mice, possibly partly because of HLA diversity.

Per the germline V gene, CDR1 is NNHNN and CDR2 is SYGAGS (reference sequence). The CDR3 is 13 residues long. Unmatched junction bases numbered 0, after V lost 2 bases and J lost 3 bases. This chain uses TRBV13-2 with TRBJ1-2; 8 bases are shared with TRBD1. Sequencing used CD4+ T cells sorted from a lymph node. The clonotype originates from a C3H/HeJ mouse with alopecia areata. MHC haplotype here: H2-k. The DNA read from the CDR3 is TGTGCCAGCGGTGAACAGGGGGACTCC. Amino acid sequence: CASGEQGDS. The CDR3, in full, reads CASGEQGDSDYTF.